This T cell receptor (beta chain) was observed in a study of cytomegalovirus exposure and HLA in healthy donors. Study-wide points: Some TCR beta chains (roughly 160 of them) were listed as cytomegalovirus-associated.

As for this clone: Antigen unknown.

PCR amplification relied on 60 Vbeta primers (plus 13 Jbeta primers). The method was immunoSEQ multiplex PCR; TCRdb's version includes in-frame clones alone and lacks a portion of them. Here the sample spans 150,000 to 200,000 clones, 75% to 90% being singletons. This CDR3 spans 13 amino acids. Trimming took 4 bases from V and 6 from J; bases not matched to a gene: 4. Germline V CDR1 and CDR2: SGHNT, YYREEE (reference sequence). This receptor was taken from a man in his fifties or sixties in good health and CMV-seropositive. This chain uses TRBV5-4 with TRBJ2-7; 10 positions agree with TRBD1. The sequencing input was PBMCs. Here the CDR3 reads CASSPRDRGEQYF. DNA of the CDR3: TGTGCCAGCAGCCCTCGGGACAGGGGCGAGCAGTACTTC.